This note documents a single T cell receptor beta chain sequence. CDR1 and CDR2 (germline): MNHEY, SVGAGI. V lost 0 bases and J 1 base, leaving 12 bases between the germline ends. The CDR3 spans 16 residues. The data belong to a study of blood T cell repertoires in COVID-19. The wider study: From the United States, Italy and Spain came samples of acute and convalescent COVID-19. In each case, the material was cDNA or gDNA derived from T cells, B-cell-depleted T cells, or PBMCs.

Using immunoSEQ multiplex PCR, the repertoire was profiled, and TCRdb retains in-frame clones only, with some absent. The sample includes about 75,000 clones, around 90% of them seen just once. Sequenced sample: peripheral blood. This sequence joins TRBV6-5 and TRBJ1-2; no clear D gene. The receptor's source is a woman between 45 and 65 years old with acute or convalescent COVID-19. The chain's CDR3 is CASSYSGPQDNYGYTF. The DNA of the CDR3 is TGTGCCAGCAGTTACTCGGGCCCCCAAGATAACTATGGCTACACCTTC.